Here is one TCR beta chain with its context. Its antigen is currently unknown. These data originate in a study of T cell responses to AZD1222 COVID-19 vaccine. Libraries were prepared by immunoSEQ multiplex PCR; TCRdb keeps only in-frame clonotypes and omits some of them. The sample holds some 180,000 clones, more than 90% seen once. Trimming removed 6 bases at V and 5 bases at J, with 13 bases between. Germline V CDR1 and CDR2: SEHNR, FQNEAQ (reference sequence). The CDR3 is 13 amino acids. Whole-study findings and limits: Repertoires were sampled only after the peak T cell response. The donors showed a predominance of white British ancestry and of females, with possible underestimation of clonal diversity. Spike-specific TCR breadth and depth grew following two AZD1222 doses.

The sample was peripheral blood, taken on day 0 of AZD1222 vaccination. This clonotype was obtained from an adult in good health. V usage is TRBV7-9 and J usage is TRBJ1-1; tentatively, D is TRBD1 (5 bases). CDR3 sequence: CASRQVQRTEAFF. The CDR3 DNA follows: TGTGCCAGCAGACAGGTCCAGAGGACTGAAGCTTTCTTT.